This T cell receptor beta chain comes out of a study of control samples from healthy donors and cancer patients. Germline V gene data show CDR1 as SEHNR and CDR2 as FQNEAQ (reference sequence). The V and J ends lost 5 bases and 6 bases respectively, with 17 bases between them. The CDR3 length is 15 residues. The method was immunoSEQ multiplex PCR; TCRdb's version includes in-frame clones alone and lacks a portion of them. The sample shows 95,000 to 100,000 clones, 82% of them seen only once. The chain uses TRBV7-9 and TRBJ1-5; tentatively, D is TRBD1 (5 bases). The TCR sequence derives from a man in his sixties in good health. The sequencing input was blood. CDR3 residues: CASSTQTEALQPQHF. In DNA, the CDR3 is TGTGCCAGCAGCACCCAGACAGAGGCCCTTCAGCCCCAGCATTTT.